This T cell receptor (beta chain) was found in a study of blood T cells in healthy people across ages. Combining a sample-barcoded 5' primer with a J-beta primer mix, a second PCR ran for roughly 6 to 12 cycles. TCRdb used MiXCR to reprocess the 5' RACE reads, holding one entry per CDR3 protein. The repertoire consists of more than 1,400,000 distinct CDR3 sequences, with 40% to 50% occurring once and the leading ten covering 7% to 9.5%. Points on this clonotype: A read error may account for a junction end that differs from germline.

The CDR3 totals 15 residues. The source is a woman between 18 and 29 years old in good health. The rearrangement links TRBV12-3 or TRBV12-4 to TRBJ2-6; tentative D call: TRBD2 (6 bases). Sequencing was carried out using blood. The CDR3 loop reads CASSFKGTGANVLTF. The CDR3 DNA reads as TGTGCCAGCAGTTTTAAGGGGACTGGGGCCAACGTCTTGACTTTC.